Following are 30 T cell receptor beta chains from one sample sequenced in a study of cytomegalovirus exposure and HLA in healthy donors. 60 Vbeta and 13 Jbeta primers were used in PCR. Profiled with immunoSEQ multiplex PCR; TCRdb holds only in-frame clones, not every one. The profile shows some 180,000 clones, around 84% of them singletons. Sequenced: PBMCs. The receptors originated from a man aged 40-50 years in good health and CMV-seropositive.

The chain combines TRBV7-6 with TRBJ1-1, with D perhaps TRBD1 (5 bases). The germline V gene has CDR1 SGHVS and CDR2 FNYEAQ. This CDR3 region has 13 residues. The V end lost 5 bases, the J end lost 3 bases, and 10 bases lay between the germline ends. The CDR3 region has the DNA TGTGCCAGCAGCAAGACAGATGACACTGAAGCTTTCTTT. Amino acid sequence: CASSKTDDTEAFF.

The rearrangement joins TRBV2 to TRBJ1-5, with D possibly TRBD1 on 5 matching bases. The germline V gene encodes CDR1 SNHLY and CDR2 FYNNEI. This CDR3 spans 13 amino acids. Trimming removed 8 bases at V and 6 bases at J, with 14 bases between. The CDR3 sequence is CASGGYESQPQHF. For the CDR3, the DNA is TGTGCCAGCGGGGGGTATGAGAGTCAGCCCCAGCATTTT.

The rearrangement joins TRBV5-8 to TRBJ2-2; TRBD2 might be the D (5 bases). Germline V lookup: CDR1 SGHTS, CDR2 YDEGEE. V lost 1 base and J lost 6, with 16 bases in between. There are 16 residues in the CDR3. CDR3 in amino acids: CASSLWGTVEAGELFF. The CDR3 DNA reads as TGTGCCAGCAGCTTGTGGGGTACAGTGGAGGCCGGGGAGCTGTTTTTT.

The chain has TRBV2 and TRBJ1-6, with 7 bases identical to TRBD1. The length of the CDR3 is 14 residues. The ends lost 6 bases at V and 7 bases at J; junction bases unmatched: 6. Germline V gives CDR1 SNHLY, CDR2 FYNNEI. The CDR3 DNA follows: TGTGCCAGCAGGTTGACAGGGAACAATTCACCCCTCCACTTT. The encoded protein is CASRLTGNNSPLHF.

The rearrangement links TRBV25-1 to TRBJ1-1; 7 bases align to TRBD1. CDR3 length: 16 residues. With V trimmed by 4 bases and J by 6 bases, 14 bases remained unmatched. The germline CDR1 and CDR2 sequences are MGHDK and SYGVNS. CDR3 protein: CASSGTGTDMFPEAFF. In nucleotides, the CDR3 is TGTGCCAGCAGTGGCACCGGGACAGATATGTTCCCTGAAGCTTTCTTT.

This clone was seen a handful of times. The rearrangement joins TRBV28 to TRBJ1-1; D is unresolved. Trimming took 2 bases from V and 1 from J, leaving 2 bases between them. Germline CDR1 and CDR2: MDHEN and SYDVKM. The CDR3 is made up of 12 amino acids. CDR3 coding DNA: TGTGCCAGCAGTTTACAGAACACTGAAGCTTTCTTT. Translation: CASSLQNTEAFF.

The V and J genes are TRBV2 and TRBJ2-7, with TRBD1 as a possible D gene (6 bases). Trimming stripped 3 bases from V and 3 bases from J, with 18 bases between. CDR1 and CDR2 (germline): SNHLY, FYNNEI. This CDR3 is 16 amino acids long. In DNA, the CDR3 is TGTGCCAGCAGTGACATCCCGATGGAACAGGGCTACGAGCAGTACTTC. This codes for CASSDIPMEQGYEQYF. Combining the CDR3 with reference TRBV2 and TRBJ2-7 gives the whole variable domain EPEVTQTPSHQVTQMGQEVILRCVPISNHLYFYWYRQILGQKVEFLVSFYNNEISEKSEIFDDQFSVERPDGSNFTLKIRSTKLEDSAMYFCASSDIPMEQGYEQYFGPGTRLTVT.

This chain links TRBV19 with TRBJ2-5; unclear D gene. The CDR3 has 12 amino acids. CDR1 and CDR2 (germline): LNHDA, SQIVND (reference sequence). V shed 5 bases and J shed 4 bases, with 8 bases lying between them. The CDR3 loop is CASSQYPETQYF. CDR3 sequence (DNA): TGTGCCAGTAGTCAGTATCCAGAGACCCAGTACTTC.

CDR3 residues: CASKIVVSGNQPQHF. CDR3 nucleotide sequence: TGTGCCAGCAAGATAGTAGTAAGTGGCAATCAGCCCCAGCATTTT. This chain connects TRBV6-1 to TRBJ1-5; D is unresolved. The V end was cut by 7 bases, the J end by 2 bases, with 15 bases between. The CDR3 sequence is 15 residues long. CDR1 is MNHNS, CDR2 SASEGT, per germline.

The chain joins TRBV5-7 to TRBJ2-1; D unresolved. TRBV5-7 is filed as an ORF, its function uncertain. The V end was cut by 0 bases, the J end by 4 bases, with 11 bases between. The CDR3 extends over 15 amino acids. CDR3 bases: TGTGCCAGCAGCTTGGGTACCCGGCGGTACAATGAGCAGTTCTTC. Translating gives CASSLGTRRYNEQFF.

This clone was recorded a few times. The chain is built from TRBV9 and TRBJ2-5, with D maybe TRBD2 (7 bases). The germline CDR1 and CDR2 sequences are SGDLS and YYNGEE. V was shortened by 0 bases and J by 5 bases, with 17 bases between the two germline ends. The CDR3 covers 16 residues. The CDR3 loop is CASSVVDGGLGETQYF. As DNA, the CDR3 is TGTGCCAGCAGCGTAGTCGACGGGGGGCTGGGTGAGACCCAGTACTTC.

The chain combines TRBV19 with TRBJ1-1, with 9 bases identical to TRBD1. The CDR3 is 14 residues long. The germline gives CDR1 LNHDA, CDR2 SQIVND (reference sequence). Trimming cost V 5 bases and J 10 bases; bases outside gene matches: 11. CDR3 sequence: CASSQYRGRGGAFF. Written as DNA, the CDR3 is TGTGCCAGTAGTCAGTACAGGGGGCGAGGAGGAGCTTTCTTT. The entire variable domain, with the rest obtained from reference TRBV19 and TRBJ1-1, is as follows: DGGITQSPKYLFRKEGQNVTLSCEQNLNHDAMYWYRQDPGQGLRLIYYSQIVNDFQKGDIAEGYSVSREKKESFPLTVTSAQKNPTAFYLCASSQYRGRGGAFFGQGTRLTVV.

This clone was seen only a few times. CDR3 loop: CSVVRLAGVSYEQYF. The CDR3 DNA reads TGCAGCGTCGTCCGACTAGCGGGAGTCTCGTACGAGCAGTACTTC. The chain couples TRBV29-1 to TRBJ2-7; 12 nucleotides agree with TRBD2. The V gene end was trimmed by 6 bases and the J gene end by 4 bases; junction bases not matched to a gene: 10. CDR3 length equals 15 residues. CDR1 and CDR2 (germline): SQVTM, ANQGSEA.

The chain links TRBV5-1 to TRBJ1-2, with D possibly TRBD1 on 6 matching bases. This CDR3 has 15 residues. From germline, CDR1 is SGHRS and CDR2 YFSETQ. V lost 3 bases and J lost 3, with 15 bases in between. CDR3 nucleotides: TGCGCCAGCAGCTCGCCGGGGGGCCAATACTATGGCTACACCTTC. Translation gives CASSSPGGQYYGYTF.

This rearrangement joins TRBV15 to TRBJ2-5, with a tentative D call TRBD2 (5 bases). The tail of the sequence fits TRBJ2-7 better, so the J call may be wrong. The CDR3 length is 14 residues. CDR1 is LNHNV, CDR2 YYDKDF, per germline (reference sequence). The CDR3 nucleotides are TGTGCCACCAGCAGAGATCTAGCCTCCTACGAGCAGTACTTC. Its translation: CATSRDLASYEQYF.

This CDR3 reads CAIRTQGDVGELFF. The CDR3 DNA reads TGTGCCATCAGGACGCAGGGGGACGTCGGGGAGCTGTTTTTT. The chain combines TRBV10-3 with TRBJ2-2, with 7 bases identical to TRBD1. V dropped 6 bases and J dropped 7; count of bases not matched to a gene: 8. CDR3 size: 14 residues. Germline V gene data show CDR1 as ENHRY and CDR2 as SYGVKD.

The rearrangement links TRBV15 to TRBJ1-6, with TRBD1 matching over 10 bases. Germline assignment: CDR1 LNHNV and CDR2 YYDKDF (reference sequence). The ends lost 4 bases at V and 8 bases at J; junction bases unmatched: 2. This CDR3 contains 14 residues. For the CDR3, the DNA is TGTGCCACCAGCACGGGACAGGGGTATTCACCCCTCCACTTT. It translates to CATSTGQGYSPLHF.

This clone was observed once. The chain couples TRBV4-1 to TRBJ2-7; 8 nucleotides align to TRBD1. Unmatched junction bases numbered 5, after V lost 3 bases and J lost 4 bases. CDR1 and CDR2 from the germline V gene are MGHRA and YSYEKL. CDR3 size: 14 residues. For the CDR3, the DNA is TGCGCCAGCAGCCACCGGACAGGGTGGTACGAGCAGTACTTC. Translated: CASSHRTGWYEQYF.

The rearrangement links TRBV7-2 to TRBJ2-5; D gene ambiguous. Trimming left V 5 bases short and J 5 bases short, with 6 bases between. Germline CDR1 reads SGHTA; CDR2 reads FQGNSA. The length of the CDR3 is 11 residues. The CDR3 nucleotides are TGTGCCAGCAGCCCCCTTGAGACCCAGTACTTC. This sequence encodes CASSPLETQYF. Full variable domain (remainder filled in from reference TRBV7-2 and TRBJ2-5): GAGVSQSPSNKVTEKGKDVELRCDPISGHTALYWYRQSLGQGLEFLIYFQGNSAPDKSGLPSDRFSAERTGGSVSTLTIQRTQQEDSAVYLCASSPLETQYFGPGTRLLVL.

Only one count was recorded for this clone. The chain combines TRBV4-1 with TRBJ1-4; the match to TRBD1 covers 9 bases. V lost 2 bases and J lost 6; bases outside the gene matches: 4. Per germline, CDR1 MGHRA and CDR2 YSYEKL. CDR3 length: 15 residues. CDR3 nucleotides: TGCGCCAGCAGCCAAACAGGGGGCGTATATGAAAAACTGTTTTTT. Amino acid sequence: CASSQTGGVYEKLFF.

The chain couples TRBV7-8 to TRBJ2-1; the match to TRBD2 covers 13 bases. J was trimmed by 0 bases and V by 5 bases; bases with no gene match: 4. CDR3 length: 17 residues. Germline V gene lookup returns CDR1 SGHVS and CDR2 FQNEAQ. The CDR3, as DNA: TGTGCCAGCAGCCATCGGACTAGCGGGGGCTCCTACAATGAGCAGTTCTTC. Protein product: CASSHRTSGGSYNEQFF.

The chain couples TRBV28 to TRBJ1-4; 7 bases agree with TRBD1. Germline V CDR1 and CDR2: MDHEN, SYDVKM. The CDR3 contains 13 residues. After removal of 6 bases from V and 10 bases from J, the junction contained 8 bases not matched to a gene. The DNA for the CDR3 is TGTGCCAGCAGCGGGGGACAGCCCCGAAAACTGTTTTTT. Encoded protein: CASSGGQPRKLFF.

The chain combines TRBV18 with TRBJ2-5; D perhaps matches TRBD2 (6 bases). Trimming removed 2 bases from V and 7 bases from J, with 14 bases in between. CDR3 size: 14 residues. The germline V gene encodes CDR1 KGHSH and CDR2 LQKENI. CDR3 DNA: TGTGCCAGCTCACCAAAGGACGGGGGAGGGACCCAGTACTTC. It is translated as CASSPKDGGGTQYF. Complete variable domain (other parts from reference TRBV18 and TRBJ2-5): NAGVMQNPRHLVRRRGQEARLRCSPMKGHSHVYWYRQLPEEGLKFMVYLQKENIIDESGMPKERFSAEFPKEGPSILRIQQVVRGDSAAYFCASSPKDGGGTQYFGPGTRLLVL.

The chain links TRBV18 to TRBJ2-7, with TRBD1 matching 10 bases. Germline assignment: CDR1 KGHSH and CDR2 LQKENI. The CDR3 runs to 19 residues. Trimming at V came to 3 bases and at J to 2 bases, leaving 16 bases not matched to a gene. The CDR3 loop reads CASSPQHRTGQGTTYEQYF. CDR3 DNA: TGTGCCAGCTCACCTCAACACAGAACGGGACAGGGGACCACCTACGAGCAGTACTTC.

The V and J genes are TRBV6-5 and TRBJ2-7; D might be TRBD1 (6 bases). V was cut by 6 bases and J by 3 bases, with 18 bases left in between. Per the germline V gene, CDR1 is MNHEY and CDR2 is SVGAGI. The length of the CDR3 is 15 residues. In nucleotides, the CDR3 is TGTGCCAGCAGCCGCGACGGGACACCTTACTACGAGCAGTACTTC. This translates into CASSRDGTPYYEQYF.

The gene calls are TRBV7-9 and TRBJ1-6; 7 positions agree with TRBD1. CDR1 and CDR2 (germline): SEHNR, FQNEAQ (reference sequence). The CDR3 extends over 14 amino acids. The junction had 4 bases not matched to a gene; V was cut back by 5 bases and J by 6 bases. CDR3 region: CASSPQGSNSPLHF. CDR3 DNA sequence: TGTGCCAGCAGCCCACAGGGGAGTAATTCACCCCTCCACTTT.

With regard to this clone: A junction end diverges from the germline sequence, so it may reflect a read error. V gene TRBV7-9 combines with J gene TRBJ2-7; 7 bases match TRBD2. From germline, CDR1 is SEHNR and CDR2 FQNEAQ (reference sequence). This CDR3 is built from 12 residues. The CDR3 coding sequence is TGTTCCAGCAGCCAGGACGGGGGGAGGTTGGAGTTC. It is translated as CSSSQDGGRLEF.

The V gene is TRBV23-1, the J gene TRBJ2-6, with TRBD1 matching 7 bases. TRBV23-1 is identified as an open reading frame with a role that is uncertain. The length of the CDR3 is 12 residues. The CDR3 reads CTGAVGANVLTF. As DNA, the CDR3 is TGCACAGGGGCGGTGGGGGCCAACGTCCTGACTTTC.

The chain recombines TRBV23-1 with TRBJ2-7, with 10 bases identical to TRBD1. TRBV23-1 is noted as an ORF with a role that remains uncertain. This CDR3 has 18 amino acids. Trimming took 8 bases from V and 6 from J; bases not matched to a gene: 22. Here the CDR3 reads CASSKPGVRDRGPVEQYF. The CDR3 bases are TGCGCCAGCTCCAAACCCGGCGTAAGGGACAGGGGACCCGTCGAGCAGTACTTC.

J is TRBJ1-5 and V is TRBV29-1; 8 bases match TRBD1. This CDR3 contains 13 residues. V dropped 8 bases and J dropped 7; count of bases not matched to a gene: 10. CDR1 and CDR2 (germline): SQVTM, ANQGSEA. The CDR3 loop reads CSFGQGQGQPQHF. DNA of the CDR3: TGCAGCTTTGGACAGGGTCAAGGGCAGCCCCAGCATTTT.